Shown below are 30 T cell receptor beta chains from a single sample sequenced in a study of cytomegalovirus exposure and HLA in healthy donors. PCR used 60 Vbeta primers and 13 Jbeta primers. Profiling relied on immunoSEQ multiplex PCR, and the TCRdb table lists in-frame clones only, not all of them. The table has 150,000 to 200,000 clones, roughly 77% seen once; the top ten hold less than 9.5%. Sequencing used PBMCs. Receptors were obtained from a middle-aged woman in good health and CMV-seropositive.

This clone was counted between two and nine times. The chain joins TRBV6-5 to TRBJ1-4; tentatively, D is TRBD1 (6 bases). V was pared by 6 bases and J by 6 bases, with 14 bases between. Germline-derived CDR1 and CDR2 are MNHEY and SVGAGI. The CDR3 is 14 residues long. The CDR3 nucleotides are TGTGCCAGCAGGGGGACATCGATATATGAAAAACTGTTTTTT. It yields the protein CASRGTSIYEKLFF.

This clone appeared a few times. The rearrangement uses TRBV4-1 and TRBJ2-1; D may be TRBD2 (5 bases). The V end was cut by 0 bases, the J end by 4 bases, with 13 bases between. This CDR3 is built from 16 residues. The germline CDR1 and CDR2 sequences are MGHRA and YSYEKL. In nucleotides, the CDR3 is TGCGCCAGCAGCCAAGATAGGGTCAGGAGGTACAATGAGCAGTTCTTC. Translation gives CASSQDRVRRYNEQFF.

The chain couples TRBV5-1 to TRBJ1-3; 9 bases align to TRBD1. Germline V gives CDR1 SGHRS, CDR2 YFSETQ. With V trimmed by 5 bases and J by 0 bases, 3 bases remained unmatched. CDR3 length: 15 amino acids. CDR3 nucleotide sequence: TGCGCCAGCAGACTGGACAGGGGCTCTGGAAACACCATATATTTT. Protein product: CASRLDRGSGNTIYF. Drawing the rest from reference TRBV5-1 and TRBJ1-3, the complete variable domain is KAGVTQTPRYLIKTRGQQVTLSCSPISGHRSVSWYQQTPGQGLQFLFEYFSETQRNKGNFPGRFSGRQFSNSRSEMNVSTLELGDSALYLCASRLDRGSGNTIYFGEGSWLTVV.

This chain links TRBV19 with TRBJ1-1; 10 positions agree with TRBD1. V was clipped by 6 bases and J by 5 bases; unmatched bases: 6. This CDR3 is built from 14 residues. Germline values: CDR1 LNHDA, CDR2 SQIVND (reference sequence). CDR3 in amino acids: CASSPMDRGTEAFF. The CDR3 nucleotides are TGTGCCAGTAGCCCTATGGACAGGGGGACTGAAGCTTTCTTT.

The chain combines TRBV19 with TRBJ2-1; 7 nucleotides match TRBD2. This CDR3 has 14 amino acids. Germline V gene lookup returns CDR1 LNHDA and CDR2 SQIVND (reference sequence). V was pared by 3 bases and J by 3 bases, with 2 bases of the junction left unmatched. The CDR3 is CASSIQRDYNEQFF. The CDR3 DNA is TGTGCCAGTAGTATTCAGCGGGACTACAATGAGCAGTTCTTC.

This chain connects TRBV5-1 to TRBJ2-6; 10 bases match TRBD2. The CDR3 extends over 18 amino acids. The junction had 9 bases not matched to a gene; V was cut back by 4 bases and J by 2 bases. Germline V CDR1 and CDR2: SGHRS, YFSETQ. The CDR3 nucleotides are TGCGCCAGCAGCCTAGGACTAGCGGACGGACCTGGGGCCAACGTCCTGACTTTC. Translation: CASSLGLADGPGANVLTF.

The J gene is TRBJ2-5, the V gene TRBV28; D is perhaps TRBD1 (5 bases). Deletions cut 6 bases from V and 3 bases from J, with 11 bases between. Germline lookup yields CDR1 MDHEN and CDR2 SYDVKM. This CDR3 is built from 13 residues. The DNA for the CDR3 is TGTGCCAGCAGGAGCCCAGGGAAAGAGACCCAGTACTTC. Its translation: CASRSPGKETQYF.

The chain uses TRBV28 and TRBJ2-2; no clear D. Germline V gene lookup returns CDR1 MDHEN and CDR2 SYDVKM. The V end was cut by 4 bases, the J end by 3 bases, with 9 bases between. The CDR3 is made up of 14 amino acids. The CDR3 bases are TGTGCCAGCAGTTACACCGAACACACCGGGGAGCTGTTTTTT. Translating gives CASSYTEHTGELFF.

The chain is built from TRBV29-1 and TRBJ2-2; 9 bases are shared with TRBD2. V trimming: 5 bases; J trimming: 4 bases; junction bases outside the gene matches: 5. The CDR3 consists of 14 residues. From germline, CDR1 is SQVTM and CDR2 ANQGSEA. The CDR3 DNA is TGCAGCGTTCTGGGACTAGCTGGCACCGGGGAGCTGTTTTTT. Its translation: CSVLGLAGTGELFF.

As regards this clone: Distinct nucleotide sequences in the sample also encode this CDR3. The rearrangement links TRBV6-5 to TRBJ1-1; TRBD1 aligns across 7 bases. The V segment lost 6 bases and the J segment 5 bases; nucleotides outside the gene matches: 9. In germline, CDR1 is MNHEY, CDR2 SVGAGI. This CDR3 has 14 amino acids. The DNA of the CDR3 is TGTGCCAGCAGAGACAGGGAGGCGAGGACTGAAGCTTTCTTT. Protein: CASRDREARTEAFF.

This clone was found a few times. The V and J genes are TRBV19 and TRBJ2-1, with TRBD2 identical over 9 bases. V shed 2 bases, J shed 6 bases, and the junction held 8 bases outside the gene matches. The CDR3 extends over 16 amino acids. Looked up from germline, CDR1 is LNHDA and CDR2 is SQIVND (reference sequence). The CDR3 bases are TGTGCCAGTAGTATACTAGCGGGACGAAGCGGCAATGAGCAGTTCTTC. As protein: CASSILAGRSGNEQFF.

The J gene is TRBJ2-2, the V gene TRBV29-1, with D perhaps matching TRBD1 (6 bases). Germline V gene data show CDR1 as SQVTM and CDR2 as ANQGSEA. The CDR3 covers 14 residues. V was pared by 6 bases and J by 1 base, with 12 bases between. In nucleotides, the CDR3 is TGCAGCGTGTCGCGACAGGTGAACACCGGGGAGCTGTTTTTT. This gives the protein CSVSRQVNTGELFF.

CDR3 in DNA: TGCAGCGTGGACACCTCCTTGAACACTGAAGCTTTCTTT. Its translation: CSVDTSLNTEAFF. The V call is TRBV29-1, the J call TRBJ1-1; D is perhaps TRBD1 (5 bases). The CDR3 is 13 residues long. V lost 6 bases to trimming and J lost 0 bases, with 11 bases between them. Germline V CDR1 and CDR2: SQVTM, ANQGSEA.

This clone was seen only a few times. J is TRBJ1-1 and V is TRBV28; D remains ambiguous. This CDR3 region has 12 residues. The germline V gene has CDR1 MDHEN and CDR2 SYDVKM. The V end lost 9 bases, the J end lost 6 bases, and 14 bases lay between the germline ends. This CDR3 is CASCEGNSEAFF. Here the CDR3 DNA reads TGTGCCAGTTGTGAGGGAAACTCTGAAGCTTTCTTT.

The count of this clone is one. The V gene is TRBV5-1, the J gene TRBJ1-3; TRBD1 agrees at 7 bases. Germline trimming cut 4 bases from V and 2 bases from J; bases unmatched to any gene: 3. The CDR3 covers 14 residues. Per the germline V gene, CDR1 is SGHRS and CDR2 is YFSETQ. The CDR3 nucleotides read TGCGCCAGCAGCCCTGGGACAGCTGGAAACACCATATATTTT. Amino acid sequence: CASSPGTAGNTIYF.

The chain joins TRBV27 to TRBJ2-3; 10 nucleotides line up with TRBD2. The CDR3 loop spans 19 amino acids. Germline CDR1 MNHEY, CDR2 SMNVEV (reference sequence). Germline trimming cut 6 bases from V and 4 bases from J; bases unmatched to any gene: 19. CDR3 residues: CASRPSLAGRVGLPDTQYF. In DNA form, the CDR3 reads TGTGCCAGCAGGCCCTCACTAGCGGGGAGAGTTGGTCTTCCAGATACGCAGTATTTT.

The CDR3 sequence is CASSGPGVLGTSGANVLTF. CDR3 nucleotides: TGTGCCAGCAGCGGACCAGGGGTGCTAGGGACCTCTGGGGCCAACGTCCTGACTTTC. The chain has TRBV5-6 and TRBJ2-6; weak D call: TRBD1 (6 bases). The germline gives CDR1 SGHDT, CDR2 YYEEEE. CDR3 length: 19 residues. V shed 4 bases and J shed 0 bases, with 20 bases lying between them.

The rearrangement joins TRBV7-3 to TRBJ2-7; D perhaps matches TRBD2 (5 bases). This CDR3 region has 13 residues. V lost 5 bases, J lost 1 base, and 9 bases lay in between. The germline gives CDR1 SGHTA, CDR2 FQGTGA. The DNA for the CDR3 is TGTGCCAGCAGCGCGCCGGGATCCTACGAGCAGTACTTC. Its translation: CASSAPGSYEQYF. The full variable domain, in which reference TRBV7-3 and TRBJ2-7 provide the parts outside the CDR3, is GAGVSQTPSNKVTEKGKYVELRCDPISGHTALYWYRQSLGQGPEFLIYFQGTGAADDSGLPNDRFFAVRPEGSVSTLKIQRTERGDSAVYLCASSAPGSYEQYFGPGTRLTVT.

Here the CDR3 reads CASSSGLAGGHIYNEQFF. In nucleotides, the CDR3 is TGTGCCAGCAGCTCGGGACTAGCGGGAGGCCACATATACAATGAGCAGTTCTTC. This chain connects TRBV11-2 to TRBJ2-1; 15 bases agree with TRBD2. V lost 4 bases and J lost 4; bases outside the gene matches: 8. This CDR3 comprises 18 residues. CDR1 and CDR2 from the germline V gene are SGHAT and FQNNGV. Using reference TRBV11-2 and TRBJ2-1 for the parts outside the CDR3, the full variable domain is EAGVAQSPRYKIIEKRQSVAFWCNPISGHATLYWYQQILGQGPKLLIQFQNNGVVDDSQLPKDRFSAERLKGVDSTLKIQPAKLEDSAVYLCASSSGLAGGHIYNEQFFGPGTRLTVL.

V is TRBV2 and J is TRBJ2-2; 8 bases agree with TRBD1. This CDR3 has 16 amino acids. Trimming at V came to 6 bases and at J to 7 bases, leaving 13 bases not matched to a gene. Germline V gene data show CDR1 as SNHLY and CDR2 as FYNNEI. The CDR3 sequence: CASSAAPGQGGGELFF. For the CDR3, the DNA is TGTGCCAGCAGCGCAGCCCCAGGACAGGGCGGCGGGGAGCTGTTTTTT.

The chain employs TRBV7-9 and TRBJ2-1; TRBD1 might be the D (6 bases). This CDR3 contains 16 residues. Germline V gene sequence: CDR1 SEHNR, CDR2 FQNEAQ (reference sequence). The V end was cut by 1 base, the J end by 5 bases, with 15 bases between. CDR3 sequence: CASSLGRGPPDNEQFF. DNA for the CDR3: TGTGCCAGCAGCTTAGGCAGGGGTCCTCCGGACAATGAGCAGTTCTTC.

The CDR3 sequence: CASSGTRSGEQYF. CDR3 in DNA: TGTGCCAGCAGCGGGACTAGATCGGGCGAGCAGTACTTC. The gene calls are TRBV6-5 and TRBJ2-7, with TRBD2 identical over 8 bases. V shed 6 bases and J 6 bases; nucleotides not matched to a gene: 7. The CDR3 runs to 13 residues. Germline V gene sequence: CDR1 MNHEY, CDR2 SVGAGI.

This chain links TRBV28 with TRBJ2-7; no definite D call. V gave up 3 bases and J gave up 4 bases, with 7 bases separating them. This CDR3 contains 12 residues. Germline V CDR1 and CDR2: MDHEN, SYDVKM. CDR3 DNA sequence: TGTGCCAGCAGTTTGCCCGGTTACGAGCAGTACTTC. This translates into CASSLPGYEQYF. Together with reference TRBV28 and TRBJ2-7, the CDR3 gives the full variable domain: DVKVTQSSRYLVKRTGEKVFLECVQDMDHENMFWYRQDPGLGLRLIYFSYDVKMKEKGDIPEGYSVSREKKERFSLILESASTNQTSMYLCASSLPGYEQYFGPGTRLTVT.

The chain is built from TRBV27 and TRBJ1-1; 8 bases map to TRBD1. The V gene's germline CDR1 is MNHEY and CDR2 SMNVEV (reference sequence). V gave up 4 bases and J gave up 5 bases; unmatched junction bases: 9. The CDR3 has 15 residues. As DNA, the CDR3 is TGTGCCAGCAGTTCTCAGGGGGCTGGGGGGACTGAAGCTTTCTTT. The encoded protein is CASSSQGAGGTEAFF.

The chain joins TRBV14 to TRBJ2-1; the match to TRBD2 covers 15 bases. The junction had 2 bases not matched to a gene; V was cut back by 4 bases and J by 7 bases. The CDR3 is 15 amino acids. Per germline, CDR1 SGHDN and CDR2 FVKESK. This chain's CDR3 is CASSRGTSGRNEQFF. In DNA form, the CDR3 reads TGTGCCAGCAGCCGCGGGACTAGCGGGAGGAATGAGCAGTTCTTC.

This rearrangement joins TRBV11-1 to TRBJ1-2; D gene unclear. Germline assignment: CDR1 SGHAT and CDR2 FQDESV (reference sequence). The CDR3 spans 19 residues. The V and J ends lost 3 bases and 2 bases respectively, with 25 bases between them. CDR3 in DNA: TGTGCCAGCAGCTTGTGGTGGACCGGGGTACGGGCAACAAACTATGGCTACACCTTC. Its translation is CASSLWWTGVRATNYGYTF. Filled out from reference TRBV11-1 and TRBJ1-2, the complete variable domain reads EAEVAQSPRYKITEKSQAVAFWCDPISGHATLYWYRQILGQGPELLVQFQDESVVDDSQLPKDRFSAERLKGVDSTLKIQPAELGDSAMYLCASSLWWTGVRATNYGYTFGSGTRLTVV.

This clone showed up just a few times. The rearrangement uses TRBV19 and TRBJ1-5; weak D call: TRBD1 (6 bases). Trimming stripped 3 bases from V and 0 bases from J, with 12 bases between. The CDR3 spans 16 residues. CDR1 LNHDA and CDR2 SQIVND come from the germline V gene (reference sequence). This CDR3 is CASSIFGTNSNQPQHF. The CDR3 DNA sequence: TGTGCCAGTAGTATTTTTGGGACAAATAGCAATCAGCCCCAGCATTTT. The variable domain in full, completed from reference TRBV19 and TRBJ1-5, reads DGGITQSPKYLFRKEGQNVTLSCEQNLNHDAMYWYRQDPGQGLRLIYYSQIVNDFQKGDIAEGYSVSREKKESFPLTVTSAQKNPTAFYLCASSIFGTNSNQPQHFGDGTRLSIL.

This clone was seen a few times. This chain links TRBV4-3 with TRBJ2-3, with 9 bases matching TRBD2. V lost 1 base and J lost 1; bases outside the gene matches: 6. Germline V CDR1 and CDR2: LGHNA, YSLEER. The CDR3 is 17 amino acids. CDR3 DNA sequence: TGCGCCAGCAGCCAAGCTTGGACTAGCGCCCGCACAGATACGCAGTATTTT. This gives the protein CASSQAWTSARTDTQYF.

This rearrangement joins TRBV29-1 to TRBJ2-7; D possibly corresponds to TRBD1 (5 bases). The CDR3 runs 13 residues. Germline CDR1 is SQVTM and CDR2 is ANQGSEA. V gave up 3 bases and J gave up 7 bases, with 16 bases separating them. The CDR3 DNA follows: TGCAGCGTTGAGGCAGGGATAATGGGGGAGCAGTACTTC. The encoded protein is CSVEAGIMGEQYF.

The chain links TRBV29-1 to TRBJ2-7; 7 bases align to TRBD1. Per the germline V gene, CDR1 is SQVTM and CDR2 is ANQGSEA. V trimming: 5 bases; J trimming: 3 bases; junction bases outside the gene matches: 7. The CDR3 sequence is 13 residues long. The CDR3 nucleotides are TGCAGCGTTCAGACAGGGAAGGACTACGAGCAGTACTTC. Protein: CSVQTGKDYEQYF.